The next 5 T cell receptor beta chains were all read from a single sample in a study of CD8 T cells in ankylosing spondylitis. TCRdb processed the 5' RACE reads anew with MiXCR; each CDR3 protein has one entry. The sample records nearly 350,000 distinct CDR3 sequences, under 15% being singletons. Source material: blood, either unsorted or a sorted T cell fraction (not recorded which). All receptors derive from a male donor with ankylosing spondylitis or in good health (not recorded which).

This clonotype was counted once. Germline and junction disagree at one end, which may indicate a read error. The J gene is TRBJ1-1, the V gene TRBV12-3 or TRBV12-4, with 11 positions matching TRBD1. The CDR3 consists of 12 residues. The CDR3 region has the DNA TGTGCCAGCAGTACGGGGGACAGGGGGGAAGCATTT. Residues: CASSTGDRGEAF.

This clonotype was detected ten times or more. The CDR3 coding sequence is TGCGCCAGCAGCTTGGACAGGGCAGATACGCAGTATTTT. Translating gives CASSLDRADTQYF. The chain has TRBV5-1 and TRBJ2-3, with D possibly TRBD1 on 6 matching bases. V was cut by 0 bases and J by 4 bases, with 6 bases left in between. CDR1 is SGHRS and CDR2 is YFSETQ in the germline V gene. The CDR3 has 13 residues.

The gene calls are TRBV5-4 and TRBJ2-3; TRBD2 agrees at 14 bases. CDR3 length: 15 residues. Looked up from germline, CDR1 is SGHNT and CDR2 is YYREEE (reference sequence). V gave up 4 bases and J gave up 4 bases; unmatched junction bases: 2. The CDR3 here is CASSQGLAGADTQYF. The CDR3 region has the DNA TGTGCCAGCAGCCAGGGACTAGCGGGGGCAGATACGCAGTATTTT.

The chain recombines TRBV29-1 with TRBJ2-7; 15 bases are a match to TRBD2. The CDR3 contains 16 residues. Germline-derived CDR1 and CDR2 are SQVTM and ANQGSEA. V lost 4 bases to trimming and J lost 3 bases; unmatched junction nucleotides: 7. The DNA for the CDR3 is TGCAGCGTTGTCGGACTAGCGGGGGGGACTTTCTACGAGCAGTACTTC. Its protein is CSVVGLAGGTFYEQYF.

This clonotype was seen a handful of times. The rearrangement links TRBV10-1 to TRBJ2-1; 7 nucleotides agree with TRBD2. V shed 4 bases, J shed 4 bases, and the junction held 7 bases outside the gene matches. This CDR3 region has 15 residues. Germline V gene data show CDR1 as WNHNN and CDR2 as SYGVQD (reference sequence). The CDR3 DNA reads TGCGCCAGCAGTGCTCCCGGCGGGGGTTACAATGAGCAGTTCTTC. It specifies CASSAPGGGYNEQFF.